This T cell receptor (beta chain) was retrieved from a study of T-cell reconstitution after alpha-beta-depleted transplantation in children. Regarding the study as a whole: At one year after transplant, newly produced T cells mostly accounted for T-cell counts and diversity.

Unique molecular identifiers were built into the TCRbeta library. One entry per CDR3 protein, called by TCRdb with MiXCR from the PCR reads. The sample includes 60,000 to 70,000 distinct CDR3 sequences, over 4.5% of them seen just once. This clonotype was observed many times. Its antigen is as yet unknown. The CDR3 extends over 19 amino acids. Per the germline V gene, CDR1 is SEHNR and CDR2 is FQNEAQ (reference sequence). The J segment lost 0 bases and the V segment lost 4 bases, leaving 16 bases of the junction unmatched. The V gene is TRBV7-9, the J gene TRBJ2-3, with TRBD2 matching over 7 bases. The receptor was isolated from a boy younger than two who had a stem cell transplant for acute myeloid leukemia, so the T cells may come from the graft donor. The sample here was PBMCs, mostly from graft donor cells, taken 180 days after TCRalphabeta/CD19-depleted stem cell transplant. CDR3 sequence: CASSSFRAGNPISTDTQYF. DNA of the CDR3: TGTGCCAGCAGCTCCTTCAGAGCGGGGAACCCTATCAGCACAGATACGCAGTATTTT. The variable domain in full, with the rest retrieved from reference TRBV7-9 and TRBJ2-3, is DTGVSQNPRHKITKRGQNVTFRCDPISEHNRLYWYRQTLGQGPEFLTYFQNEAQLEKSRLLSDRFSAERPKGSFSTLEIQRTEQGDSAMYLCASSSFRAGNPISTDTQYFGPGTRLTVL.